This T cell receptor (beta chain) was sequenced for a study of radiotherapy plus CTLA-4 blockade in lung cancer. General study points: TCR clones of tumor origin grew in blood after radiotherapy plus ipilimumab.

Using immunoSEQ multiplex PCR, the repertoire was profiled, and TCRdb retains in-frame clones only, with some absent. The table records tens of thousands of clones, 70% to 90% of them present only once. Lung cancer patients with chemo-refractory metastatic non-small-cell disease were given focal radiation plus CTLA-4 blockade with ipilimumab. For this clone: The antigen is undetermined.

Germline V gives CDR1 MNHEY, CDR2 SMNVEV (reference sequence). Germline trimming cut 5 bases from V and 6 bases from J; bases unmatched to any gene: 14. The CDR3 totals 16 residues. This receptor was taken from a human donor with non-small cell lung cancer whose response to radiotherapy plus ipilimumab could not be evaluated. The source was peripheral blood, collected from a patient treated with radiotherapy plus ipilimumab. This chain connects TRBV27 to TRBJ1-1; 8 positions match TRBD1. CDR3 protein: CASSETGGTFVAEAFF. CDR3 sequence (DNA): TGTGCCAGCAGTGAAACAGGGGGAACCTTTGTTGCTGAAGCTTTCTTT.